Listed here are 23 T cell receptor beta chains from one sample, sequenced in a study of control samples from healthy donors and cancer patients. Profiled with immunoSEQ multiplex PCR; TCRdb holds only in-frame clones, not every one. The sample shows 140,000 to 150,000 clones, approximately 93% of them seen only once. Sequencing was performed on blood. All receptors derive from a man younger than 35 in good health.

V usage is TRBV3-1 (or the pseudogene TRBV3-2) and J usage is TRBJ2-2; D is unresolved. The CDR3 spans 14 residues. Germline CDR1 reads LGHDT; CDR2 reads YNNKEL (reference sequence). V was shortened by 0 bases and J by 7 bases, with 9 bases between the two germline ends. CDR3 nucleotides: TGTGCCAGCAGCCAAGATCCGTTCCTCGGGGAGCTGTTTTTT. This translates into CASSQDPFLGELFF.

This sequence joins TRBV28 and TRBJ2-7; D is perhaps TRBD1 (6 bases). The CDR3 totals 15 residues. In germline, CDR1 is MDHEN, CDR2 SYDVKM. Trimming pared 5 bases from V and 4 bases from J, leaving 18 bases between. The CDR3 sequence is CASSPPPTGVYEQYF. DNA for the CDR3: TGTGCCAGCAGTCCCCCCCCGACAGGAGTTTACGAGCAGTACTTC.

In nucleotides, the CDR3 is TGCGCCAGCAGCCAAGAGGGGTTGTCTGCAACTAATGAAAAACTGTTTTTT. Translated, it gives CASSQEGLSATNEKLFF. The chain couples TRBV4-1 to TRBJ1-4, with D hard to call. Germline V lookup: CDR1 MGHRA, CDR2 YSYEKL. V lost 0 bases and J lost 0, with 11 bases in between. This CDR3 is 17 amino acids long.

In its sample, this clone was seen a few times. The rearrangement links TRBV30 to TRBJ1-2, with TRBD1 matching 9 bases. Trimming took 8 bases from V and 4 from J; bases not matched to a gene: 14. Germline CDR1 and CDR2: GTSNPN and SVGIG (reference sequence). The length of the CDR3 is 15 residues. CDR3 residues: CAMEIDRGVSYGYTF. In DNA, the CDR3 is TGTGCCATGGAGATCGACAGGGGGGTTTCCTATGGCTACACCTTC.

The chain employs TRBV18 and TRBJ1-6; a possible D gene is TRBD1 (5 bases). Germline V gene sequence: CDR1 KGHSH, CDR2 LQKENI. V was clipped by 3 bases and J by 7 bases, with 13 bases between them. The CDR3 covers 15 residues. CDR3 amino acids: CASSPSEGTNSPLHF. In nucleotides, the CDR3 is TGTGCCAGCTCACCTTCCGAGGGGACGAATTCACCCCTCCACTTT.

The V gene is TRBV6-4, the J gene TRBJ2-2; weak D call: TRBD1 (6 bases). Germline assignment: CDR1 MRHNA and CDR2 SNTAGT. The CDR3 is 14 amino acids. V lost 2 bases to trimming and J lost 2 bases, with 6 bases between them. Here the CDR3 DNA reads TGTGCCAGCAGTGACGGGACAAACACCGGGGAGCTGTTTTTT. Residues: CASSDGTNTGELFF.

This rearrangement joins TRBV29-1 to TRBJ1-3; 7 bases agree with TRBD1. The CDR3 spans 14 residues. Germline-derived CDR1 and CDR2 are SQVTM and ANQGSEA. Trimming at V came to 3 bases and at J to 2 bases, leaving 4 bases not matched to a gene. The CDR3 is CSVETGTAGNTIYF. DNA for the CDR3: TGCAGCGTTGAGACCGGGACAGCTGGAAACACCATATATTTT.

About this clone: One end of the junction varies from germline; a read error may be responsible. The V call is TRBV7-7, the J call TRBJ2-1; 11 nucleotides agree with TRBD2. From germline, CDR1 is SSHAT and CDR2 FNYEAQ (reference sequence). The CDR3 sequence is 16 residues long. DNA for the CDR3: TGTGCTAGCAGCTTAAGGCTAGCGGGAGGTTGGGATGAGCAGTTCTTC. Amino acids: CASSLRLAGGWDEQFF.

The rearrangement uses TRBV7-8 and TRBJ1-1; 7 nucleotides align to TRBD1. The CDR3 contains 14 residues. Per the germline V gene, CDR1 is SGHVS and CDR2 is FQNEAQ. The V gene end was trimmed by 4 bases and the J gene end by 6 bases; junction bases not matched to a gene: 8. In DNA, the CDR3 is TGTGCCAGCAGCTCGCCAAGGACAGGACCTGAAGCTTTCTTT. This sequence encodes CASSSPRTGPEAFF. The full variable domain, rest sourced from reference TRBV7-8 and TRBJ1-1, is GAGVSQSPRYKVAKRGQDVALRCDPISGHVSLFWYQQALGQGPEFLTYFQNEAQLDKSGLPSDRFFAERPEGSVSTLKIQRTQQEDSAVYLCASSSPRTGPEAFFGQGTRLTVV.

The chain combines TRBV5-1 with TRBJ1-2, with D uncertain. The length of the CDR3 is 10 residues. The germline V gene encodes CDR1 SGHRS and CDR2 YFSETQ. The germline V and J ends were trimmed by 7 bases and 7 bases, with 8 bases remaining between them. The CDR3 spells CASRYGGYTF. In nucleotides, the CDR3 is TGCGCCAGCCGCTACGGTGGCTACACCTTC.

The V gene is TRBV7-9, the J gene TRBJ1-4, with a weak D call TRBD1 (5 bases). CDR1 is SEHNR, CDR2 FQNEAQ, per germline (reference sequence). The CDR3 is made up of 13 amino acids. CDR3 sequence (DNA): TGTGCGGGACGGACGCCAACTAATGAAAAACTGTTTTTT. This gives the protein CAGRTPTNEKLFF.

V usage is TRBV6-7 and J usage is TRBJ1-5, with a tentative D call TRBD1 (6 bases). TRBV6-7 is given ORF status, its function remaining uncertain. This CDR3 has 24 amino acids. V was cut by 0 bases and J by 2 bases, with 35 bases left in between. The CDR3 DNA reads as TGTGCCAGCAGTTACTCGAAAGGGAGAAAAGGTCGGGGGCCTCGGGATGAGGGCAATCAGCCCCAGCATTTT. This gives the protein CASSYSKGRKGRGPRDEGNQPQHF.

The chain uses TRBV6-5 and TRBJ2-4, with D maybe TRBD1 (6 bases). Between the trimmed V and J ends, which lost 4 bases and 0 bases, there was a span of 10 bases. CDR3 length: 15 amino acids. From germline, CDR1 is MNHEY and CDR2 SVGAGI. CDR3 nucleotides: TGTGCCAGCAGTTCGACACAGGGAGCCAAAAACATTCAGTACTTC. This translates into CASSSTQGAKNIQYF.

This sequence joins TRBV7-2 and TRBJ1-5; D is undetermined. V was cut by 4 bases and J by 2 bases, with 6 bases left in between. Looked up from germline, CDR1 is SGHTA and CDR2 is FQGNSA. The CDR3 consists of 13 residues. The CDR3 nucleotides read TGTGCCAGCAGCTGGCTAGGCAATCAGCCCCAGCATTTT. Its translation is CASSWLGNQPQHF.

The CDR3 here is CAILTPRRGGNQPQHF. The CDR3 region has the DNA TGTGCCATCCTTACCCCCCGACGAGGGGGCAATCAGCCCCAGCATTTT. The chain carries TRBV10-3 and TRBJ1-5; D is possibly TRBD1 (5 bases). Trimming cost V 8 bases and J 2 bases, with 19 bases left between them. The germline CDR1 and CDR2 sequences are ENHRY and SYGVKD. This CDR3 comprises 16 residues.

This chain connects TRBV6-5 to TRBJ1-1, with 7 positions matching TRBD1. J was trimmed by 5 bases and V by 6 bases; bases with no gene match: 12. The CDR3 spans 15 residues. Germline assignment: CDR1 MNHEY and CDR2 SVGAGI. CDR3 in amino acids: CASSPMTGLITEAFF. For the CDR3, the DNA is TGTGCCAGCAGCCCGATGACAGGGTTGATTACTGAAGCTTTCTTT.

The chain combines TRBV5-6 with TRBJ1-5; D is possibly TRBD1 (5 bases). From germline, CDR1 is SGHDT and CDR2 YYEEEE. The CDR3 consists of 18 residues. V dropped 1 base and J dropped 2 bases, with 19 bases sitting between them. This CDR3 is CASSLFLGGPFGNQPQHF. The CDR3 DNA follows: TGTGCCAGCAGCTTGTTCCTTGGGGGACCGTTCGGCAATCAGCCCCAGCATTTT.

J is TRBJ2-7 and V is TRBV5-6; 7 bases line up with TRBD1. Germline trimming cut 0 bases from V and 6 bases from J; bases unmatched to any gene: 6. Looked up from germline, CDR1 is SGHDT and CDR2 is YYEEEE. There are 14 residues in the CDR3. This CDR3 is CASSLGGQVLEQYF. Here the CDR3 DNA reads TGTGCCAGCAGCTTGGGCGGACAGGTTCTCGAGCAGTACTTC.

The chain has TRBV3-1 (or the pseudogene TRBV3-2) and TRBJ1-2; 8 nucleotides align to TRBD1. CDR1 is LGHDT and CDR2 is YNNKEL in the germline V gene (reference sequence). This CDR3 is built from 14 residues. V lost 2 bases and J lost 4; bases outside the gene matches: 3. CDR3 region: CASSQSDRGYGYTF. The CDR3 nucleotides are TGTGCCAGCAGCCAAAGTGACAGGGGCTATGGCTACACCTTC.

The chain uses TRBV4-2 and TRBJ2-5; either TRBD1 or TRBD2 may supply D (9 bases each). The germline V and J ends were trimmed by 3 bases and 4 bases, with 21 bases remaining between them. The CDR3 extends over 17 amino acids. Germline V gene data show CDR1 as LGHNA and CDR2 as YNFKEQ. Here the CDR3 reads CASSHPLAGQGGETQYF. In DNA form, the CDR3 reads TGTGCCAGCAGCCATCCGCTAGCGGGACAGGGAGGAGAGACCCAGTACTTC.

This chain joins TRBV11-2 and TRBJ2-7; D is possibly TRBD1 (7 bases). This CDR3 is 17 amino acids long. Trimming shortened V by 5 bases and J by 2 bases, and 22 bases separated the two germline ends. Germline V CDR1 and CDR2: SGHAT, FQNNGV. The CDR3: CASSLPQGVAAAYEQYF. The CDR3 DNA follows: TGTGCCAGCAGCCTACCCCAGGGGGTAGCGGCTGCCTACGAGCAGTACTTC.

The rearrangement links TRBV7-8 to TRBJ2-1; 8 positions agree with TRBD2. Per germline, CDR1 SGHVS and CDR2 FQNEAQ. The CDR3 is 14 amino acids. J gave up 7 bases and V 3 bases, and 5 bases lay outside the gene matches. This CDR3 reads CASSFEAGDNEQFF. For the CDR3, the DNA is TGTGCCAGCAGCTTCGAAGCGGGAGATAATGAGCAGTTCTTC.

DNA of the CDR3: TGCGCCAGCAGCTTGGGACTAGCGGGAATCAATGAGCAGTTCTTC. It codes for CASSLGLAGINEQFF. The chain combines TRBV5-1 with TRBJ2-1; 11 nucleotides agree with TRBD2. CDR3 length equals 15 residues. The junction had 2 bases not matched to a gene; V was cut back by 0 bases and J by 6 bases. Germline V gives CDR1 SGHRS, CDR2 YFSETQ.